The T cell receptor beta chain described here comes from a study of T cells in Graves' hyperthyroidism and ophthalmopathy. On the study more broadly: Blood was drawn when the patient was first diagnosed and still untreated.

Amplification of TCR beta CDR3 regions used RNA as the template. Researchers ran a first-round RT-PCR on the TCR CDR3 using the HTBI primer set. TCRdb redid the calling of the multiplex PCR reads with MiXCR, one entry per CDR3 protein. Here the sample spans about 600,000 distinct CDR3 sequences, around 13% being singletons. Criteria for exclusion of patients were uncontrolled infection, other autoimmune disease, pregnancy or lactation. This clonotype was found many times. This CDR3 has 16 amino acids. V lost 4 bases and J 0 bases, leaving 13 bases between the germline ends. The sample comprised blood. This sequence was found in a woman between 50 and 59 years old with Graves' ophthalmopathy. The chain employs TRBV12-3 or TRBV12-4 and TRBJ1-5; D remains unclear. CDR3 sequence: CASSSSPLNSNQPQHF. The CDR3 nucleotides are TGTGCCAGCAGTTCGTCCCCTCTTAATAGCAATCAGCCCCAGCATTTT.